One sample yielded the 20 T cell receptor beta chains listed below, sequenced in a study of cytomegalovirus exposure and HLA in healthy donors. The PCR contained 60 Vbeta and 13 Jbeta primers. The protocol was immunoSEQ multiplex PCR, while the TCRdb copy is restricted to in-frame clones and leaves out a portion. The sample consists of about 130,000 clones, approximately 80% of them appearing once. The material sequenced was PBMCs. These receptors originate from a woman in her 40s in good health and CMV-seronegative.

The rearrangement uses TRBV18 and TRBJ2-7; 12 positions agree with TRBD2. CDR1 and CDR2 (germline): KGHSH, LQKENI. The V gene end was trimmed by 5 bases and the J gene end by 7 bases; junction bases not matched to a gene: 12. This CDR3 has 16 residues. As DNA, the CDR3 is TGTGCCAGCTCAAGAGGACTAGCGGGGCCAGGAGGGGAGCAGTACTTC. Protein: CASSRGLAGPGGEQYF.

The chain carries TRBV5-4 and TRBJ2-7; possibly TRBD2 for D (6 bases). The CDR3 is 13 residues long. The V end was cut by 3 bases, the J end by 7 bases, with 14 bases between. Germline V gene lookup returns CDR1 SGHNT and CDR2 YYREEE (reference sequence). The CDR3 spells CASSSRLVGEQYF. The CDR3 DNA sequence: TGTGCCAGCAGCTCCCGACTAGTAGGGGAGCAGTACTTC.

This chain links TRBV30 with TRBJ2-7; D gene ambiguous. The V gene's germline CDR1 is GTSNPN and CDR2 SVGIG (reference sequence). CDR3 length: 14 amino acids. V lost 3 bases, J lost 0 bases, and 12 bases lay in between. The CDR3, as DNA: TGTGCCTGGAGGGGCAACATATACTCCTACGAGCAGTACTTC. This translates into CAWRGNIYSYEQYF.

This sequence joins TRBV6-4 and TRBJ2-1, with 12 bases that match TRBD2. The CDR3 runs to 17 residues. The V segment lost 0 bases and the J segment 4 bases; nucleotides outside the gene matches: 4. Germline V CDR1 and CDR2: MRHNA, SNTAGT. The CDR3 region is CASSDSPTSGGYNEQFF. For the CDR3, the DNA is TGTGCCAGCAGTGACTCACCGACTAGCGGGGGATACAATGAGCAGTTCTTC.

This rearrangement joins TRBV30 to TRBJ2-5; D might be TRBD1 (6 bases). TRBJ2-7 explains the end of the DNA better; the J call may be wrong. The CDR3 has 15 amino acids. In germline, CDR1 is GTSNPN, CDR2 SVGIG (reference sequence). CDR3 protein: CAWSVQLAGAGEQYF. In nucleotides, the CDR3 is TGTGCCTGGAGTGTACAATTGGCAGGGGCAGGCGAGCAGTACTTC.

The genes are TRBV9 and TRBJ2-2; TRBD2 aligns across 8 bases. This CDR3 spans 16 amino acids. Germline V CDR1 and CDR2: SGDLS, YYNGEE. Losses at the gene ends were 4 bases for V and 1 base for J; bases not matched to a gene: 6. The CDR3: CASSPRAGGNTGELFF. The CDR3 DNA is TGTGCCAGCAGCCCCCGGGCGGGGGGGAACACCGGGGAGCTGTTTTTT.

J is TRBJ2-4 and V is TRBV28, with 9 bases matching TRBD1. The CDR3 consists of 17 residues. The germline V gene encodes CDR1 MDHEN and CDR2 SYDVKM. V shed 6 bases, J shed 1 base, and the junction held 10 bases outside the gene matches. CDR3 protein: CASRPSQDRGAKNIQYF. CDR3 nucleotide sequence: TGTGCCAGCAGACCTTCTCAGGACAGGGGCGCCAAAAACATTCAGTACTTC.

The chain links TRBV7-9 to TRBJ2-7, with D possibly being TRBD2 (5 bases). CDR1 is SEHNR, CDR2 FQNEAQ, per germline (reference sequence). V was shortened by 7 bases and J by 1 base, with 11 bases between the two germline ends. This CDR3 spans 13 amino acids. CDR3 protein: CASIPGTSYEQYF. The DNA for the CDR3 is TGTGCCAGCATCCCGGGAACGTCCTACGAGCAGTACTTC.

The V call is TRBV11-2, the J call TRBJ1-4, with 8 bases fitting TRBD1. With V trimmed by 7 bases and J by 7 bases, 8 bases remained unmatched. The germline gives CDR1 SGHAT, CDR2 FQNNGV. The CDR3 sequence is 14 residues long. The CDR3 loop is CASNQQGGTEKLFF. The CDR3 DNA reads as TGTGCCAGCAACCAACAGGGGGGAACTGAAAAACTGTTTTTT.

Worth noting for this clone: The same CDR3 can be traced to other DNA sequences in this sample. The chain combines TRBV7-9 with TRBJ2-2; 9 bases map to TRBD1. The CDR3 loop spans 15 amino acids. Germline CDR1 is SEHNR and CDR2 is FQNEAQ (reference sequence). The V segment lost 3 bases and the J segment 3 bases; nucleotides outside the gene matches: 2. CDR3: CASSLGQGDTGELFF. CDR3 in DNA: TGTGCCAGCAGCTTGGGACAGGGAGACACCGGGGAGCTGTTTTTT.

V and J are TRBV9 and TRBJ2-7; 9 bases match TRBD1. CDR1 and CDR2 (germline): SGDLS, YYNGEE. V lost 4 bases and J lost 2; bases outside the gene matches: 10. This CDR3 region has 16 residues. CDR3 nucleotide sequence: TGTGCCAGCAGCCGTAGGACAGGGGTCCTTACCTACGAGCAGTACTTC. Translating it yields CASSRRTGVLTYEQYF.

The CDR3 region is CASSQGVQPQHF. As DNA, the CDR3 is TGTGCCAGTAGTCAAGGGGTTCAGCCCCAGCATTTT. The V call is TRBV19, the J call TRBJ1-5, with D possibly TRBD1 on 5 matching bases. This CDR3 comprises 12 residues. Germline assignment: CDR1 LNHDA and CDR2 SQIVND (reference sequence). The V end was cut by 5 bases, the J end by 6 bases, with 8 bases between.

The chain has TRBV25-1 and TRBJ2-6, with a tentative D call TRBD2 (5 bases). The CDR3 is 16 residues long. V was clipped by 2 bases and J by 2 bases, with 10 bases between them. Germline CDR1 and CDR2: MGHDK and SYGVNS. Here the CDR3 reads CASSENARAGANVLTF. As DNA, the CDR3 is TGTGCCAGCAGTGAAAACGCGAGGGCTGGGGCCAACGTCCTGACTTTC.

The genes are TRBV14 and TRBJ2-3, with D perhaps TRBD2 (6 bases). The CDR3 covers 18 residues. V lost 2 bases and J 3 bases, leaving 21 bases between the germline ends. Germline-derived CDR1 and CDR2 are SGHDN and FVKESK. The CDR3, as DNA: TGTGCCAGCAGCCAACCCAGAGGAGGGGTTGTGGGTACAGATACGCAGTATTTT. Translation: CASSQPRGGVVGTDTQYF.

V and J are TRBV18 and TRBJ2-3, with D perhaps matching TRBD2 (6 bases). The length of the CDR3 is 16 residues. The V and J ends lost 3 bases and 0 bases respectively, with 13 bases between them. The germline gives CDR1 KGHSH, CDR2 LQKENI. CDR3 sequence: CASSPLAAASTDTQYF. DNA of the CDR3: TGTGCCAGCTCACCGTTAGCGGCGGCTAGCACAGATACGCAGTATTTT.

In DNA, the CDR3 is TGTGCCACCAGCAGAGATCGACAGACCTACGAGCAGTACTTC. It yields the protein CATSRDRQTYEQYF. The chain carries TRBV15 and TRBJ2-7; D perhaps matches TRBD1 (5 bases). CDR3 size: 14 residues. Germline V lookup: CDR1 LNHNV, CDR2 YYDKDF (reference sequence). Trimming removed 0 bases from V and 2 bases from J, with 8 bases in between.

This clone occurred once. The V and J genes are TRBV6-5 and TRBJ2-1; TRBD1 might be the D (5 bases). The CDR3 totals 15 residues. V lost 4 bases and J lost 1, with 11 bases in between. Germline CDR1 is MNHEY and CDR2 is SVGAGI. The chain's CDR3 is CASSFSRGSYNEQFF. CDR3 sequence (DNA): TGTGCCAGCAGTTTCTCTAGGGGTTCCTACAATGAGCAGTTCTTC.

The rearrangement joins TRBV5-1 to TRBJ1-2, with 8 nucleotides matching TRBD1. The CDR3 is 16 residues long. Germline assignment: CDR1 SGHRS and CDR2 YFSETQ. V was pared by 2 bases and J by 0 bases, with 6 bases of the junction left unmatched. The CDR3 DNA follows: TGCGCCAGCAGCTTATCCGACAGGGGATCTAACTATGGCTACACCTTC. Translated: CASSLSDRGSNYGYTF.

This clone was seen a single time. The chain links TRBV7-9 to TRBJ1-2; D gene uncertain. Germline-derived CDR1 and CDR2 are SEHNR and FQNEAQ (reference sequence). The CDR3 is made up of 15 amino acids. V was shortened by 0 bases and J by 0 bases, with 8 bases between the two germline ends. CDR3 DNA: TGTGCCAGCAGCTTAGCCCCCCAATCTAACTATGGCTACACCTTC. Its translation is CASSLAPQSNYGYTF.

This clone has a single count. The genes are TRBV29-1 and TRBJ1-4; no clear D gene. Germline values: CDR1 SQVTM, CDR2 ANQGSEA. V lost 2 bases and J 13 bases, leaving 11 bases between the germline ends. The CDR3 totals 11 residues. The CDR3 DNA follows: TGCAGCGTTGAATTGGCAGGCTTACTGTTTTTT. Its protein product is CSVELAGLLFF.